The sequence of this T cell receptor beta chain was determined in a study of T cells in Graves' hyperthyroidism and ophthalmopathy. Many counts were recorded for this clonotype. The junction and the germline gene differ at one end; a read error may be behind it. The TCR beta CDR3 regions underwent amplification using RNA transcripts as the source. RT-PCR in the first round (using the HTBI primer set) targeted the TCR CDR3. TCRdb used MiXCR to reprocess the multiplex PCR reads, holding one entry per CDR3 protein. This table holds roughly 720,000 distinct CDR3 sequences, around 16% found once. CDR3 length: 15 residues. Looked up from germline, CDR1 is SGHAT and CDR2 is FQNNGV.

This receptor was identified in a man in his forties or fifties with Graves' hyperthyroidism. The rearrangement joins TRBV11-2 to TRBJ1-4, with a weak D call TRBD1 (5 bases). Input material: blood. In DNA form, the CDR3 reads TGTGCCAGCAGACCGGCCGGGGCAACAAATGAAAAACTGTTTTTT. This encodes CASRPAGATNEKLFF.